This T cell receptor (beta chain) was profiled in a study of beta chain features in type 1 diabetes (dated by TCRdb to 2016 to 2019). The study in broad terms: Mean age, gender distribution, total cell number and subset yield did not differ between patients and healthy donors. A total of under 140,000,000 sorted cells were examined across all samples, and the number of cells per subset was strongly correlated with RNA yield. The study compared TCRB repertoires of sorted circulating CD4+ T cell subsets between recently diagnosed type 1 diabetes patients and matched healthy donors. Whereas all 30 or so donors provided naive and central memory subsets, regulatory and stem cell-like memory subsets were isolated from just 8 patients and about eight healthy donors. The research as a whole found: Shorter templates might have been favored by PCR, but patient and control samples were amplified and corrected together, so both groups would have been affected equally by any skew. Sequencing cDNA rather than genomic DNA could over-represent highly expressing activated cells, although activation and CD3 levels did not differ between groups. Because small numbers of individuals were included in the HLA sub-analyses, any influence of HLA type on TCRB rearrangement was left unresolved. A moderate but significant shortening of TCRB CDR3 length was observed in type 1 diabetes patients in all four CD4+ subsets. Patients with type 1 diabetes made fewer insertions and deleted more nucleotides at VDJ recombination sites, implying thymic rearrangement abnormalities. The naive, central memory and regulatory TCRB repertoires appeared to resemble one another more closely among patients than among healthy donors.

Each donor gave one peripheral blood draw, around 100 mL on average, collected into heparinised tubes. Naive, central memory, regulatory and stem cell-like memory CD4+ T cells were sorted on a BD FACSAria II using a panel including CD45RO, CCR7, CD25, CD127, CD95 and CD27. Purity was above 95% for every sorted population. PBMCs were isolated immediately by Lymphoprep density gradient centrifugation and stained directly without culture. So that batch effects would be minimized, each experiment stained and sorted samples in pairs, pairing one healthy donor with one patient. Sequences LNHDA (CDR1) and SQIVND (CDR2) are obtained from the germline V gene (reference sequence). V is clipped by 3 bases and J by 8 bases, and the sequence between their germline boundaries is 10 bases long. The CDR3 starts with the cysteine, ends with the phenylalanine, and has 12 residues. Only the CDR3 DNA stays, 36 bases, in frame from base 1.

This clone was picked up a small number of times. Its antigen remains unidentified. Base qualities are missing; no much larger clone stands one base away. Other DNA sequences in this sample translate to the same CDR3. All of the isolated RNA was reverse transcribed with the High Capacity cDNA Reverse Transcription Kit, so expressed TCRB transcripts were sequenced. Deep immunoSEQ sequencing was applied to naive, central memory and regulatory T cell samples, giving an average of roughly 3.5 million total reads per sample. Sorted cells were lysed in RLT buffer and RNA was extracted with DNase-treated RNeasy Micro or Mini kits, depending on cell number. Each cell subset was processed on its own to prevent cross-contamination, while patient and healthy donor samples were processed together. The immunoSEQ multiplex PCR was used to amplify TCRB sequences from cDNA, generating 87-bp fragments that spanned the CDR3 region. The amplicons were sequenced using the Illumina HiSeq platform. The authors processed their data as follows. Synthetic template baselines were used to correct PCR bias computationally, reads within Hamming distance 2 were collapsed together, and singletons that could not be merged were discarded. Reads were aligned against IMGT so that V, D and J genes, CDR3 length and insertions or deletions at six rearrangement sites could be assigned. Within each subset, clonotype counts were normalized to sorted cell number, after which true diversity and Gini coefficients were computed with the tcR R package. Repertoire sharing was quantified using the overlap coefficient calculated on TCRB nucleotide sequences. Out-of-frame TCRB sequences from naive cells were analyzed as a proxy for the pre-selection repertoire. The table comes from immuneACCESS by way of TCRdb, which keeps in-frame sequences with V and J called. Part of the clones is missing from these tables; in studies checked, under half for an unresolved V gene and the rest for unknown reasons. D and trimming come from the DNA, and the V and J calls and clone size come from that table. The sample includes under 950,000 clones, with roughly 17% observed a single time. The leading ten clones occupy 0.023% of the sample.

This clonotype was sampled from a woman under 30 in good health. The material sequenced was naive CD4+ T cells from blood. The sample's cell subset or site label is to be understood as: true naive CD4+ T cells. Here the chain combines TRBV19 and TRBJ1-2; the D gene cannot be named for sure. The DNA is TGTGCCAGTAGTATTGTCCGCGGAGGCTACACCTTC. Protein translation: CASSIVRGGYTF.